A selection of T cell receptor beta chains follows, all from one sample in a study of regulatory T cells in long-lasting Graves disease. TCRdb redid the calling of the multiplex PCR reads with MiXCR, one entry per CDR3 protein. The sample gives 500,000 or so distinct CDR3 sequences, roughly 15% of which show up once; over 15% is in the top ten. These records were also assigned to another study, of T cells in Graves' hyperthyroidism and ophthalmopathy.

The material was peripheral blood mononuclear cells (PBMCs), obtained at new diagnosis, from a patient treated with antithyroid drugs. These TCRs come from a woman in her 50s with Graves disease. Each CDR3 is given with its conserved first and last residue. Fields, in order: V gene, clone size, D gene, J gene, CDR3 protein, CDR3 DNA. D genes are given only for firm matches. Not every row has a clone size; where given, it reads once, few, many or a size class.

TRBV12-3/TRBV12-4	many	.	TRBJ1-2	CASSAEAYGYTF	TGTGCCAGCAGCGCTGAGGCCTATGGCTACACCTTC
TRBV4-2	.	TRBD2	TRBJ2-5	CASSLGGLAEQETQYF	TGTGCCAGCAGCCTGGGGGGACTAGCGGAGCAAGAGACCCAGTACTTC
TRBV20-1	.	TRBD1	TRBJ2-1	CSARDRTGGSYNEQFF	TGCAGTGCTAGAGATCGAACAGGGGGCTCCTACAATGAGCAGTTCTTC
TRBV27	many	TRBD2	TRBJ2-5	CASSGLAGEETQYF	TGTGCCAGCAGTGGACTAGCGGGAGAGGAGACCCAGTACTTC
TRBV4-1	.	.	TRBJ2-7	CASSQDMGFFYEQYF	TGCGCCAGCAGCCAAGATATGGGTTTTTTTTACGAGCAGTACTTC
TRBV10-3	.	.	TRBJ2-7	CASKDRAYEQYF	TGTGCCAGCAAGGACAGAGCCTACGAGCAGTACTTC
TRBV28	many	TRBD1	TRBJ2-5	CASSKIQGAETQYF	TGTGCCAGCTCAAAGATACAGGGGGCGGAGACCCAGTACTTC
TRBV6-1	many	.	TRBJ2-5	CASSADQEEETQYF	TGTGCCAGCAGTGCCGACCAAGAAGAGGAGACCCAGTACTTC
TRBV7-8	many	TRBD2	TRBJ2-7	CASSFAGGPYEQYF	TGTGCCAGCAGCTTTGCGGGAGGGCCCTACGAGCAGTACTTC
TRBV19	few	.	TRBJ2-1	CASSTTSRNEQFF	TGTGCCAGTAGTACCACTAGCCGGAATGAGCAGTTCTTC